This T cell receptor (beta chain) was found in a study of cytomegalovirus exposure and HLA in healthy donors. Study summary: The early release's HLA-typed donors yielded some 85 million unique TCRs. General study findings and limits: Reportedly, diagnosis of cytomegalovirus status by the classifier showed high specificity and sensitivity. Some TCR beta chains (roughly 160 of them) were listed as cytomegalovirus-associated.

On this clone: Its antigen remains unidentified.

It was with 60 Vbeta and 13 Jbeta primers that the PCR ran. TCRdb's copy holds only in-frame clones and misses some; the assay was immunoSEQ multiplex PCR. The sample data list about 160,000 clones. Germline CDR1 and CDR2: MGHRA and YSYEKL. J lost 6 bases, V lost 2 bases, and 12 bases had no gene match. The CDR3 length is 17 residues. Each donor was nominally healthy when sampled (though unrecorded immune exposures were likely). V and J are TRBV4-1 and TRBJ2-2; 7 nucleotides line up with TRBD2. The TCR originated in an older woman in good health and CMV-seronegative. The sample consisted of PBMCs. DNA for the CDR3: TGCGCCAGCAGCCAAACTTTCCCGGGAGGCGGGGCCGGGGAGCTGTTTTTT. This sequence encodes CASSQTFPGGGAGELFF.